This TCR beta chain derives from a study of beta chain features in type 1 diabetes. General observations from the study: When cDNA is sequenced, cells with high TCR expression could be over-represented. In comparison with healthy donors, patients had naive, central memory and Treg TCRB repertoires that appeared more similar. HLA influence on TCRB rearrangement stayed unresolved here.

Germline CDR1 reads MDHEN; CDR2 reads SYDVKM. This CDR3 comprises 12 residues. Trimming took off 6 bases at V and 4 bases at J, with 6 bases between the two ends. Investigators reverse transcribed all isolated RNA, so they sequenced expressed TCRB transcripts. The method was immunoSEQ multiplex PCR; TCRdb's version includes in-frame clones alone and lacks a portion of them. This table has almost 350,000 clones, around a fifth appearing once. This clone was found a few times. The antigen is unknown. This receptor was taken from a woman between 18 and 30 years old in good health. The chain carries TRBV28 and TRBJ2-2; D call uncertain. The sample taken for sequencing was naive CD4+ T cells from blood. The CDR3 DNA reads as TGTGCCAGCAGCAGCGCCACCGGGGAGCTGTTTTTT. As protein: CASSSATGELFF.